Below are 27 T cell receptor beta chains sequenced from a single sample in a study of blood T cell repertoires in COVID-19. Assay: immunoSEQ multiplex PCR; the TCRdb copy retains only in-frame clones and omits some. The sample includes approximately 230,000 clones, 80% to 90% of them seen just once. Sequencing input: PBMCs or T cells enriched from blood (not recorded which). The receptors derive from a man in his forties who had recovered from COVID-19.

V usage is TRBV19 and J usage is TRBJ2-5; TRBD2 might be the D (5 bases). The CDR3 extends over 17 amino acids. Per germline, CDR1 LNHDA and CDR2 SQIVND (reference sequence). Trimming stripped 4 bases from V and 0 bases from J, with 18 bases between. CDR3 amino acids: CASSSRPRGSDQETQYF. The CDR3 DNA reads TGTGCCAGTAGTAGTCGCCCTCGGGGATCAGACCAAGAGACCCAGTACTTC.

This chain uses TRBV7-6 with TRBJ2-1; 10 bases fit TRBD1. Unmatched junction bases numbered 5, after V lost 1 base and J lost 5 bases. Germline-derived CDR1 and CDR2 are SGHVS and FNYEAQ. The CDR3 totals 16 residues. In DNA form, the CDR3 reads TGTGCCAGCAGCTTAGTAGACAGGGGGCCTGACAATGAGCAGTTCTTC. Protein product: CASSLVDRGPDNEQFF.

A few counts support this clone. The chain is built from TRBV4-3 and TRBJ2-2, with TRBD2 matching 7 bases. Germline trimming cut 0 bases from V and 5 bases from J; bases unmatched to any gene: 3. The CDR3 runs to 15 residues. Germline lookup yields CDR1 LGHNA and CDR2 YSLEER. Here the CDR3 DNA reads TGCGCCAGCAGCCAAGATTCGCGGGGGACCGGGGAGCTGTTTTTT. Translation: CASSQDSRGTGELFF.

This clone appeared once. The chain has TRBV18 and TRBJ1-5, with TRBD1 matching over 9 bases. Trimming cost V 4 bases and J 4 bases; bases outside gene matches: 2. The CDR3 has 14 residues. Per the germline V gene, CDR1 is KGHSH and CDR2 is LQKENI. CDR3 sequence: CASSLDRGNQPQHF. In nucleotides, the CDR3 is TGTGCCAGCTCACTGGACAGGGGAAATCAGCCCCAGCATTTT.

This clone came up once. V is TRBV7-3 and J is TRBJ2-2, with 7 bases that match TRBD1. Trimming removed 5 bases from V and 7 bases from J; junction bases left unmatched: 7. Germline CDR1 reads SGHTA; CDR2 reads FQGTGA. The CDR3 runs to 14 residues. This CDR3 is CASSRDRVGGELFF. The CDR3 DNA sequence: TGTGCCAGCAGCAGAGACAGGGTTGGCGGGGAGCTGTTTTTT.

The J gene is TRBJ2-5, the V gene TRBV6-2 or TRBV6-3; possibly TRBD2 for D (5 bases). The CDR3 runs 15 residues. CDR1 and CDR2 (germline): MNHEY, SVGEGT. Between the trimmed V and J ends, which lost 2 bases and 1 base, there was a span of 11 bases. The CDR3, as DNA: TGTGCCAGCAGTTACGGAGCGGTTACCCAAGAGACCCAGTACTTC. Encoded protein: CASSYGAVTQETQYF.

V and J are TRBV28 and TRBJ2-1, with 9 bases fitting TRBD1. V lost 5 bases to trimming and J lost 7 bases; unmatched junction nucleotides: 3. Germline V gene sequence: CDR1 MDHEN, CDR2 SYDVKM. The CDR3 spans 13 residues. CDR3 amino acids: CASSPGQGNEQFF. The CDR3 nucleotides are TGTGCCAGCAGTCCAGGACAGGGGAATGAGCAGTTCTTC.

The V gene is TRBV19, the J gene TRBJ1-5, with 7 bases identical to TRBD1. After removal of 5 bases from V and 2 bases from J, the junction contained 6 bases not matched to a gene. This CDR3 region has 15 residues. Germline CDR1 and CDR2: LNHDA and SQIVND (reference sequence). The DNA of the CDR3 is TGTGCCAGTAGTGCAGGGGGTAGCGGCAATCAGCCCCAGCATTTT. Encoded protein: CASSAGGSGNQPQHF.

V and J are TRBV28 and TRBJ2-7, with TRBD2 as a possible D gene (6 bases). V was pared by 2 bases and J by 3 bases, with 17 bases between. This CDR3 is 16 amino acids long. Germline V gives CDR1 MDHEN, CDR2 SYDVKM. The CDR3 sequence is CASSLATGGLGYEQYF. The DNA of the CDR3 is TGTGCCAGCAGTTTAGCCACTGGGGGACTCGGCTACGAGCAGTACTTC.

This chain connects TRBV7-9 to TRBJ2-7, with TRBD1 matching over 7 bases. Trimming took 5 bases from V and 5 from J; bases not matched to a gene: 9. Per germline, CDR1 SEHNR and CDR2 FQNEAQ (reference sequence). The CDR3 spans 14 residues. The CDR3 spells CASSERTGEDEQYF. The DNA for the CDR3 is TGTGCCAGCAGCGAAAGGACAGGCGAGGACGAGCAGTACTTC. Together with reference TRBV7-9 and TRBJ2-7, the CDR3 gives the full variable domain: DTGVSQNPRHKITKRGQNVTFRCDPISEHNRLYWYRQTLGQGPEFLTYFQNEAQLEKSRLLSDRFSAERPKGSFSTLEIQRTEQGDSAMYLCASSERTGEDEQYFGPGTRLTVT.

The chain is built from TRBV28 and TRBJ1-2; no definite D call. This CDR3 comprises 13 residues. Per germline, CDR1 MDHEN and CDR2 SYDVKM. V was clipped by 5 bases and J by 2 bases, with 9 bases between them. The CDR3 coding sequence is TGTGCCAGCAGTCCTCAGATAAACTATGGCTACACCTTC. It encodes CASSPQINYGYTF.

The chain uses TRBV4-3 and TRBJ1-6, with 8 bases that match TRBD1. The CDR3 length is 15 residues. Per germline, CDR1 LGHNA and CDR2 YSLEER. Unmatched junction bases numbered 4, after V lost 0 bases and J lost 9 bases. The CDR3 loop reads CASSQDGDRGSPLHF. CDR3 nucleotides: TGCGCCAGCAGCCAAGATGGCGACAGGGGTTCACCCCTCCACTTT.

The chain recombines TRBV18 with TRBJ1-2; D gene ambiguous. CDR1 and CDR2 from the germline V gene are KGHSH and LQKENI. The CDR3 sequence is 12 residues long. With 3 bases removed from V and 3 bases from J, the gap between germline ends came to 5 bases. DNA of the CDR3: TGTGCCAGCTCACCCTCGGACTATGGCTACACCTTC. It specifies CASSPSDYGYTF.

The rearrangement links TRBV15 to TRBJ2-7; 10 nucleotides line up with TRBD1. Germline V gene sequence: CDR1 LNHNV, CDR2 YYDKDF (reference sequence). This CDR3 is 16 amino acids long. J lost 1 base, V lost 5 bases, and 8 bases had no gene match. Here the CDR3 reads CATSPRTGGASYEQYF. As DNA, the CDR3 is TGTGCCACCAGCCCCCGGACAGGGGGAGCATCCTACGAGCAGTACTTC.

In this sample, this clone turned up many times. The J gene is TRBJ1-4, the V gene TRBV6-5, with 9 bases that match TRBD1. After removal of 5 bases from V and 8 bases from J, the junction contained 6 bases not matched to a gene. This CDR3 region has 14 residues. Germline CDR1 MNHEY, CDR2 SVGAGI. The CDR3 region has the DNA TGTGCCAGCAGTCCCGACAGGGGGGACGAAAAACTGTTTTTT. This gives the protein CASSPDRGDEKLFF.

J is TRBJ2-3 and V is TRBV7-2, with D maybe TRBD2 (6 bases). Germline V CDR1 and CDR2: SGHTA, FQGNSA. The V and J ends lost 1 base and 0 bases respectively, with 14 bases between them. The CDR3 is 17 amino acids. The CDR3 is CASSLVGTVRSTDTQYF. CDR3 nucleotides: TGTGCCAGCAGCTTAGTTGGGACTGTTCGCAGCACAGATACGCAGTATTTT.

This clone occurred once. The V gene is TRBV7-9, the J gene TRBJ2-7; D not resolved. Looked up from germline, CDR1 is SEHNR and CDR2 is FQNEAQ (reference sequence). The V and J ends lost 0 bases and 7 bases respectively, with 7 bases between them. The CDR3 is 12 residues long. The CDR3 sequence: CASSLASREQYF. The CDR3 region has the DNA TGTGCCAGCAGCTTAGCATCGCGGGAGCAGTACTTC.

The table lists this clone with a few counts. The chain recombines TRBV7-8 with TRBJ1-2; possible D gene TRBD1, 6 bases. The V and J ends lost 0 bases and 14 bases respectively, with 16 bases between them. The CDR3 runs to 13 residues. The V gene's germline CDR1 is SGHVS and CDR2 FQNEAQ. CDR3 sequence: CASSLAHKDRLTF. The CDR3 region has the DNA TGTGCCAGCAGCTTAGCGCATAAGGACAGACTAACCTTC.

The CDR3 DNA follows: TGTGCCAGCAGCCCGCTGTGGCGGGATCAGCCCCAGCATTTT. Translating gives CASSPLWRDQPQHF. This chain uses TRBV27 with TRBJ1-5; D not resolved. The ends were cut back, 6 bases at V and 5 bases at J, with 14 bases in the middle. Germline V gene data show CDR1 as MNHEY and CDR2 as SMNVEV (reference sequence). The CDR3 is 14 residues long.

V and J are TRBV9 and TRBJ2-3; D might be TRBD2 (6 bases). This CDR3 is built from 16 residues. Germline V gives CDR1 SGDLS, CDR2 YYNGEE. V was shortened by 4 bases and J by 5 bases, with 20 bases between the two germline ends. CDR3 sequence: CASSPRGTQAGDTQYF. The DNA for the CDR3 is TGTGCCAGCAGCCCTCGCGGGACCCAGGCTGGAGATACGCAGTATTTT.

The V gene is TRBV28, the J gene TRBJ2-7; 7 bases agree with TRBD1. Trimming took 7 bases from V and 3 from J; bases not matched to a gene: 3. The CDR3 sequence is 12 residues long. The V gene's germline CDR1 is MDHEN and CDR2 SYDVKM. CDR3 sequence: CASNPGGYEQYF. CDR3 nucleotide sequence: TGTGCCAGCAACCCAGGGGGCTACGAGCAGTACTTC.

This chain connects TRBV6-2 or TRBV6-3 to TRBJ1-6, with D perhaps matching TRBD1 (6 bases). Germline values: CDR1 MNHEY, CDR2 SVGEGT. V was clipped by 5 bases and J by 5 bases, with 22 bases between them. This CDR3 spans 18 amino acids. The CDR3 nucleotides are TGTGCCAGCAGTCACAGGGTAAAGGGGAGAGGGGATAATTCACCCCTCCACTTT. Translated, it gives CASSHRVKGRGDNSPLHF.

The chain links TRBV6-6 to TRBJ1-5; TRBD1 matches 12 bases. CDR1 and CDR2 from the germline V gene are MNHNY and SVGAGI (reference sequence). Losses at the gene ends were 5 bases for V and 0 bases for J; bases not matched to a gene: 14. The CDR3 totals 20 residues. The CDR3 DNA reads TGTGCCAGCAGTCAGATCACCGGGACAGGGGGCCCCCATAGCAATCAGCCCCAGCATTTT. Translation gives CASSQITGTGGPHSNQPQHF.

The CDR3 DNA reads TGTGCCAGCAGCTTATCCGGGACATTGTACTCTGGAAACACCATATATTTT. Translated, it gives CASSLSGTLYSGNTIYF. The rearrangement uses TRBV11-2 and TRBJ1-3; a possible D gene is TRBD1 (6 bases). The CDR3 covers 17 residues. V dropped 2 bases and J dropped 0 bases, with 14 bases sitting between them. The germline V gene has CDR1 SGHAT and CDR2 FQNNGV.

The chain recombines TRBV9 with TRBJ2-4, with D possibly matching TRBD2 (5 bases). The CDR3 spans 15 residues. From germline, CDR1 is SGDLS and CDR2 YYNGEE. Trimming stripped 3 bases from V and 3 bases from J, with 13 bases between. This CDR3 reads CASSGYGDVKNIQYF. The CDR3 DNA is TGTGCCAGCAGCGGGTACGGGGATGTCAAAAACATTCAGTACTTC.

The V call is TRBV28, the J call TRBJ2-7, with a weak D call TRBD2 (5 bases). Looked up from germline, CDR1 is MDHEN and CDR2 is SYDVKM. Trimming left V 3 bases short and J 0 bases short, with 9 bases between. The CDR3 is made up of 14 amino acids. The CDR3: CASSFRGSSYEQYF. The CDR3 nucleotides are TGTGCCAGCAGTTTCCGGGGAAGCTCCTACGAGCAGTACTTC.

CDR3 sequence (DNA): TGTGCCAGCAGTGAAGGTGCCAGGGGAACGTCAGATACGCAGTATTTT. Amino acids: CASSEGARGTSDTQYF. The V and J genes are TRBV25-1 and TRBJ2-3, with TRBD1 as a possible D gene (6 bases). The CDR3 is 16 residues long. Trimming left V 2 bases short and J 4 bases short, with 16 bases between. Germline-derived CDR1 and CDR2 are MGHDK and SYGVNS.